This TCR beta chain was captured by sequencing in a study of blood T cell repertoires in COVID-19 (dated by TCRdb to 2018 to 2020). Study-wide context: Samples covering the acute and convalescent phases of COVID-19 were provided by collaborators in the United States, Italy and Spain. The prospective study material was composed of cDNA or gDNA derived from T cells, B-cell-depleted T cells, or PBMCs. Subjects who had been exposed to COVID-19, were actively infected with it, or had recovered from it provided the deeply sampled blood TCRbeta repertoires that made up the dataset. The repertoires were made available in a free public database intended to serve as a resource for research on the immune response to SARS-CoV-2. The samples were drawn from two sources: the first 160 participants of the ongoing ImmuneRACE study, and over 950 subjects contributed by 6 global collaborators. A de-identified subject ID, COVID-19 status, age in years and sex were almost always included in the sample metadata. Where available, HLA class I and class II types were taken from metadata supplied by the sample provider and were not determined by assay-based typing. The full study reports these points: The quantity of clinical and demographic metadata differed by source and by participant and was supplied without curation.

In the prospective study, participants were roughly 18 to 100 years old, resided in 24 geographic areas of the United States, and were enrolled through a virtual design. Cohort assignment in the prospective study relied on participant-reported clinical history from a screening survey and a study questionnaire. In the prospective study, mobile phlebotomists collected whole blood, serum and a nasopharyngeal or oropharyngeal swab from each participant. Prospective study participants could optionally give additional blood draws and questionnaires over an approximately 2-month period. Prospective study blood samples were shipped either frozen or at room temperature before DNA extraction. As concerns this clone: The antigen this receptor binds is unknown. Per-base qualities were not stored, and no clone one base away is much larger.

The CDR3 covers 12 residues, taking in both the cysteine and the phenylalanine. The read is trimmed to its CDR3 DNA, 36 bases read in frame from base 1. V is clipped by 7 bases and J by 5 bases, and the sequence between their germline boundaries is 9 bases long. CDR1 is given as SEHNR and CDR2 as FQNEAQ, both from the germline V gene (reference sequence). The immunoSEQ Assay, a bias-controlled multiplex PCR, was used to amplify TCRbeta CDR3 regions from genomic DNA. The source study handled its data this way. Nucleated cell counts per sample were estimated from amplification of reference gene primers within the assay. Sequence reads were collapsed and filtered to measure the absolute abundance of every unique TCRbeta CDR3 rearrangement. Productive Simpson clonality was computed per sample as the square root of Simpson's diversity index over productive rearrangements. TCRdb provides this immuneACCESS table in a form limited to in-frame rearrangements. Some clones are lacking; in checked studies, under half of them reflect an unresolved V gene, and why the rest are absent is not known. The DNA was the basis for D and trimming; V, J and clone size are from that table. The sample records 300,000 to 500,000 clones, around 87% of which are singletons. Over 0.9% of the sample rests with the top ten.

What was sequenced was PBMCs or T cells enriched from blood (not recorded which). The sequence was collected from a woman aged 25-40 years with acute COVID-19. The sequence is built from TRBV7-9 and TRBJ2-1, with the D gene not clear enough to name. The nucleotide sequence reads as follows: TGTGCCAGCACCTCCTTCGACAATGAGCAGTTCTTC. Translation gives CASTSFDNEQFF.